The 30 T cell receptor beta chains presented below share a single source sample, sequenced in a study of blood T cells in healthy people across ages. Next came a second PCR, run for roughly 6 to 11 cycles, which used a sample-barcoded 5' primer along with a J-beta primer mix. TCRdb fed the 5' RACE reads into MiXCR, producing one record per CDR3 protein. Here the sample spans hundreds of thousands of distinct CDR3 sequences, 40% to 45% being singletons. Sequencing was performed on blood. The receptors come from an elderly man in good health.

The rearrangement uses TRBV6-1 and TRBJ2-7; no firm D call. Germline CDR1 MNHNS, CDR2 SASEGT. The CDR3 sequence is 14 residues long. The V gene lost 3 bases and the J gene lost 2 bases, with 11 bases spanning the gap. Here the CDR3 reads CASSEAPNPYEQYF. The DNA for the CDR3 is TGTGCCAGCAGTGAGGCGCCGAATCCCTACGAGCAGTACTTC.

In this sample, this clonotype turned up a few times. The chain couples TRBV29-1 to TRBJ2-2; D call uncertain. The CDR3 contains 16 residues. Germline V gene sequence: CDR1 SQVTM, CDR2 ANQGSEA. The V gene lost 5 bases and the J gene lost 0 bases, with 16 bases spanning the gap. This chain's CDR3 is CSVISAVKANTGELFF. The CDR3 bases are TGCAGCGTTATTTCGGCAGTTAAAGCGAACACCGGGGAGCTGTTTTTT.

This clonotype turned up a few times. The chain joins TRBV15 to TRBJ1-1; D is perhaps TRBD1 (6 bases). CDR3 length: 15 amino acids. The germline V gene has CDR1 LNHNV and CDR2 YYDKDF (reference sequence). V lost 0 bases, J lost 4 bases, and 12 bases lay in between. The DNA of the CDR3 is TGTGCCACCAGCAGAGACTTACAGGGAGGCACTGAAGCTTTCTTT. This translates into CATSRDLQGGTEAFF.

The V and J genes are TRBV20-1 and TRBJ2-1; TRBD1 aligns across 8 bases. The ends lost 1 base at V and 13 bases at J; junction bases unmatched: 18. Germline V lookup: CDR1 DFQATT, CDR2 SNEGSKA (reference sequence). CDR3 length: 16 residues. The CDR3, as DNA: TGCAGTGCTAGAGCCCCCCGACAGGGGCAGATCGAGACCCAGTTCTTC. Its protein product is CSARAPRQGQIETQFF.

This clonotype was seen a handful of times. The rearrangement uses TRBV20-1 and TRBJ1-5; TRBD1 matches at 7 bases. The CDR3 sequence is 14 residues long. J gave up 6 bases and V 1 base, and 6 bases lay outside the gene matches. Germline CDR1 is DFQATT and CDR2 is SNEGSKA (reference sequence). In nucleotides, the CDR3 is TGCAGTGCTAGAGCACTAAACAGGGGTCAGCCCCAGCATTTT. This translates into CSARALNRGQPQHF.

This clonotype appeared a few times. The CDR3 spells CASSQDRGSGRANEQYF. CDR3 DNA sequence: TGCGCCAGCAGCCAAGATCGGGGTAGCGGGAGGGCCAACGAGCAGTACTTC. The rearrangement uses TRBV4-3 and TRBJ2-5; 11 bases are a match to TRBD2. The J call may be incorrect, as the DNA end agrees better with TRBJ2-7. This CDR3 is built from 17 residues. Germline CDR1 reads LGHNA; CDR2 reads YSLEER.

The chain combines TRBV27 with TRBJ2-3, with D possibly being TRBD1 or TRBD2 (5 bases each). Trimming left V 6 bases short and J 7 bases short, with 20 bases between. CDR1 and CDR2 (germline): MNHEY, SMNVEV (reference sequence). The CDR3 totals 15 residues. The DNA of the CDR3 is TGTGCCAGCAGACGGCTTCAGGGCGCCGGGAATACGCAGTATTTT. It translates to CASRRLQGAGNTQYF.

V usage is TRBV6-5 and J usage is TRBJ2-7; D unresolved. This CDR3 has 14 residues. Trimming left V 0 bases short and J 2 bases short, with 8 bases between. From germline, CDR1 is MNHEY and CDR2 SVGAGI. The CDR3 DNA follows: TGTGCCAGCAGTTACTCCGTCCGAGCCTACGAGCAGTACTTC. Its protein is CASSYSVRAYEQYF.

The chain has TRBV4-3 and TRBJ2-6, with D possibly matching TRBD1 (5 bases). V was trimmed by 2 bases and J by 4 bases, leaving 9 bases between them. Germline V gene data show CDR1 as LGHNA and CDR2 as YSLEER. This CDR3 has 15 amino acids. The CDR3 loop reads CASSQLRVGANVLTF. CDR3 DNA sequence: TGCGCCAGCAGCCAACTCAGGGTCGGGGCCAACGTCCTGACTTTC.

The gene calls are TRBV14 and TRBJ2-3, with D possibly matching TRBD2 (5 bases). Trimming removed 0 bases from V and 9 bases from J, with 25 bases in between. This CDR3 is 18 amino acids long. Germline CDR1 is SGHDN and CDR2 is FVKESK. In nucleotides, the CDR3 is TGTGCCAGCAGCCAAGAGTGGGGAGCGGTACCGATGGTAGAGACGCAGTATTTT. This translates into CASSQEWGAVPMVETQYF.

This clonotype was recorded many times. The CDR3 sequence is CSAYVRDSNYEQYF. The CDR3 bases are TGCAGCGCCTACGTCCGGGACAGTAACTACGAGCAGTACTTC. The chain links TRBV29-1 to TRBJ2-7; 7 positions agree with TRBD1. Germline V gene data show CDR1 as SQVTM and CDR2 as ANQGSEA. This CDR3 has 14 amino acids. V lost 7 bases and J lost 3; bases outside the gene matches: 12.

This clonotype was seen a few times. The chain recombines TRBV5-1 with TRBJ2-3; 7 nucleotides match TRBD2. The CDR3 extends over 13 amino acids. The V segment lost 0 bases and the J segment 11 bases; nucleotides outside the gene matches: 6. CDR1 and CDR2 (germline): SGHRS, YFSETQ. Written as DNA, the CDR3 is TGCGCCAGCAGCTTGGCTGGACTAGAGAAGCAGTATTTT. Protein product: CASSLAGLEKQYF.

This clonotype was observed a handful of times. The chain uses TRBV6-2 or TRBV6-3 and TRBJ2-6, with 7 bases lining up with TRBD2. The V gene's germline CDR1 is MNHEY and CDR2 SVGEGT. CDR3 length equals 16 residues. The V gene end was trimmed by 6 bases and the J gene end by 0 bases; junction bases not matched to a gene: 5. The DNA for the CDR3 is TGTGCCAGCAGAGCGGGACGGACCTCTGGGGCCAACGTCCTGACTTTC. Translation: CASRAGRTSGANVLTF.

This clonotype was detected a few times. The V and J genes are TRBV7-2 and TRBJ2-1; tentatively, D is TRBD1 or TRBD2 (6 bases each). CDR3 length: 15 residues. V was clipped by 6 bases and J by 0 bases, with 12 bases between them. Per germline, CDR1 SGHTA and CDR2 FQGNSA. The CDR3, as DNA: TGTGCCAGCAGGAGGGGGGCTGGCTCCTACAATGAGCAGTTCTTC. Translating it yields CASRRGAGSYNEQFF.

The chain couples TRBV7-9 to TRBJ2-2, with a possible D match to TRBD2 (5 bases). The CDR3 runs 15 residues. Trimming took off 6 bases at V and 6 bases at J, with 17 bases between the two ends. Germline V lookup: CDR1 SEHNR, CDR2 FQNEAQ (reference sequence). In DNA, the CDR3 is TGTGCCAGCAGTCCCCATAGTGGGAGTTCCGGGGAGCTGTTTTTT. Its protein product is CASSPHSGSSGELFF.

In DNA form, the CDR3 reads TGCAGTGCTATTGACACCCGGGGCAATCAGCCCCAGCATTTT. This translates into CSAIDTRGNQPQHF. The gene calls are TRBV20-1 and TRBJ1-5; no clear D gene. V lost 4 bases and J lost 2, with 12 bases in between. This CDR3 is 14 amino acids long. Germline lookup yields CDR1 DFQATT and CDR2 SNEGSKA (reference sequence).

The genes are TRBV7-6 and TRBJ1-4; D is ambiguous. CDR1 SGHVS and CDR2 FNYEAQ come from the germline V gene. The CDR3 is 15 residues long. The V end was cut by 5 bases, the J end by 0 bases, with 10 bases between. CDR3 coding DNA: TGTGCCAGCAGCCGCTCAGCCTCAACTAATGAAAAACTGTTTTTT. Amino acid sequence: CASSRSASTNEKLFF.

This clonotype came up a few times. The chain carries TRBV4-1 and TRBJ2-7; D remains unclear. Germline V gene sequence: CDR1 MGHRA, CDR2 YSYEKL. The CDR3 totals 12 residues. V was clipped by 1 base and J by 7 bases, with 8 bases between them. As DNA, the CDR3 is TGCGCCAGCAGCCAAGGACTCGGAGAGCAGTACTTC. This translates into CASSQGLGEQYF.

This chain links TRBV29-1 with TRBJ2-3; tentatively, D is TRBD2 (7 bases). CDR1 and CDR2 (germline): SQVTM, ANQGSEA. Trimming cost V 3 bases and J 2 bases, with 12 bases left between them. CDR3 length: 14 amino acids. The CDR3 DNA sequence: TGCAGCGTTGACGCGGGGGCCAACACAGATACGCAGTATTTT. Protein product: CSVDAGANTDTQYF.

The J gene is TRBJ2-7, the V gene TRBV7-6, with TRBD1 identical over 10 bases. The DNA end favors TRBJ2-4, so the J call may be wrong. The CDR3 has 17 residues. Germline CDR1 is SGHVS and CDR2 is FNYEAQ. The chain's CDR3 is CASSPRTTGGAGNIQYF. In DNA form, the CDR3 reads TGTGCCAGCAGCCCCCGGACGACAGGGGGCGCGGGAAACATTCAGTACTTC.

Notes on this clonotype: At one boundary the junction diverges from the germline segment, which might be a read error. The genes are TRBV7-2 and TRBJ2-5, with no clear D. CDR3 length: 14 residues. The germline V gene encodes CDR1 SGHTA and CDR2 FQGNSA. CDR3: CAGSLRRTQETQYF. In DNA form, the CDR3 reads TGTGCCGGCAGCTTACGGAGAACCCAAGAGACCCAGTACTTC. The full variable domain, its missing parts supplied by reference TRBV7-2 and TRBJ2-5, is GAGVSQSPSNKVTEKGKDVELRCDPISGHTALYWYRQSLGQGLEFLIYFQGNSAPDKSGLPSDRFSAERTGGSVSTLTIQRTQQEDSAVYLCAGSLRRTQETQYFGPGTRLLVL.

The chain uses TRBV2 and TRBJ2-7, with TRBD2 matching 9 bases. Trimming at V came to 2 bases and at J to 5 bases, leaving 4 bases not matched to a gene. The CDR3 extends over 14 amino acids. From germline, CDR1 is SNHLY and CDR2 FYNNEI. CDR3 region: CASSETGLANEQYF. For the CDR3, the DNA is TGTGCCAGCAGTGAAACGGGACTAGCAAACGAGCAGTACTTC.

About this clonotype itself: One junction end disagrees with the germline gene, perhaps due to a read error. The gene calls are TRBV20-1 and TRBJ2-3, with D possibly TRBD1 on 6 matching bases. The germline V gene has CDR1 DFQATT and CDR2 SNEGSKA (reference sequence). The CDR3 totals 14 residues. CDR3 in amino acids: CSAIGQGLRDTPYF. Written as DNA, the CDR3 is TGCAGTGCTATCGGGCAGGGGTTAAGAGATACGCCGTATTTT.

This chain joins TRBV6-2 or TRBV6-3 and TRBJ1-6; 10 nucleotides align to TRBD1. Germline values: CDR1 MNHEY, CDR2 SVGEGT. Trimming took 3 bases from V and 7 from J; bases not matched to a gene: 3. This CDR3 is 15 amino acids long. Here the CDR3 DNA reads TGTGCCAGCAGTTATTCGGGACAGGGGAATTCACCCCTCCACTTT. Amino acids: CASSYSGQGNSPLHF.

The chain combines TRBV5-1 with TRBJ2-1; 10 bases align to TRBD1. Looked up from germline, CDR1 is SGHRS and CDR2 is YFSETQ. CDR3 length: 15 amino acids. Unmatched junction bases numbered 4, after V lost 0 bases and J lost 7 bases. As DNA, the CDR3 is TGCGCCAGCAGCTTGGAGACAGGGGGCTTTAATGAGCAGTTCTTC. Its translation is CASSLETGGFNEQFF.

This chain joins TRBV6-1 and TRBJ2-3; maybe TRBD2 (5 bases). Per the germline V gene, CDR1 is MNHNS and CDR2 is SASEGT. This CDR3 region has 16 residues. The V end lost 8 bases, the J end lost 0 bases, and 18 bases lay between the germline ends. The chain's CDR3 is CASSRMGSGSTDTQYF. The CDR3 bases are TGTGCCAGCTCCCGAATGGGAAGCGGCAGCACAGATACGCAGTATTTT.

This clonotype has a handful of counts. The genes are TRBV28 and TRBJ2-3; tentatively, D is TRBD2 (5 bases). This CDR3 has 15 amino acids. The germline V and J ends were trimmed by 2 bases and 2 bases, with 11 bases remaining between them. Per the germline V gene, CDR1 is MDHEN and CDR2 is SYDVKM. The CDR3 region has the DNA TGTGCCAGCAGTTTACTAGCACCAATCACAGATACGCAGTATTTT. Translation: CASSLLAPITDTQYF.

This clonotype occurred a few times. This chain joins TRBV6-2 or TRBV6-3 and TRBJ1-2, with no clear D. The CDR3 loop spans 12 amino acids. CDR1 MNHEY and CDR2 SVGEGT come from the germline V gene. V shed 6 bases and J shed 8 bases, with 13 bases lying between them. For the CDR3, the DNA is TGTGCCAGCAGCATAGGCATTGACGGCTACACCTTC. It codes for CASSIGIDGYTF.

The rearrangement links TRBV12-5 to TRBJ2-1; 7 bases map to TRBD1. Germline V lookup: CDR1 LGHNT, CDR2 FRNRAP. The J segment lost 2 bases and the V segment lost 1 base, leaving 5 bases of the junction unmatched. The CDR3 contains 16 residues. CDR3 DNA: TGTGCTAGTGGTTTGGACAGGGGAACGGCCTACAATGAGCAGTTCTTC. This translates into CASGLDRGTAYNEQFF.

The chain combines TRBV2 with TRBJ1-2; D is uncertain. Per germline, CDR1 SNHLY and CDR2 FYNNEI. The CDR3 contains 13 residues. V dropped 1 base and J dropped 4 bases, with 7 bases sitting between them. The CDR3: CASSEGMSYGYTF. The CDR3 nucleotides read TGTGCCAGCAGTGAAGGGATGAGCTATGGCTACACCTTC.